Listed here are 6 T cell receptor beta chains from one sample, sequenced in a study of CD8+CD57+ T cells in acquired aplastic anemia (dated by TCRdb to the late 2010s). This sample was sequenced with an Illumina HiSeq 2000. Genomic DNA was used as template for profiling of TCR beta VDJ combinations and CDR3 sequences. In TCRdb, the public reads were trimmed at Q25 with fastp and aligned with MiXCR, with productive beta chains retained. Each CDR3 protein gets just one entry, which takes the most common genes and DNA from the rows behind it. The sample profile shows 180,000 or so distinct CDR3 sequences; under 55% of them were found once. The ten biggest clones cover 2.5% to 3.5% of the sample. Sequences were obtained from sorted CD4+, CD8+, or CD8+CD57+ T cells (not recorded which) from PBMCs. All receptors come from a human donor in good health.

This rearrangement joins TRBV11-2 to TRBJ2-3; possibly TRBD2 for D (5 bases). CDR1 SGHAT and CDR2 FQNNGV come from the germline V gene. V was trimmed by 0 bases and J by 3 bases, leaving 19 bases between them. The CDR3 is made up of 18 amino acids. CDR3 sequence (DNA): TGTGCCAGCAGCTTAGAAGGGCTAGCTGCATACGTGACAGATACGCAGTATTTT. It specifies CASSLEGLAAYVTDTQYF.

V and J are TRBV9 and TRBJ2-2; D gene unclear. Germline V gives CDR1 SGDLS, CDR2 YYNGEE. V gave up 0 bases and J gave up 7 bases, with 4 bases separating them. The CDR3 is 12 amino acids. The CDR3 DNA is TGTGCCAGCAGCGTAGGGGGCGGGGAGCTGTTTTTT. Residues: CASSVGGGELFF.

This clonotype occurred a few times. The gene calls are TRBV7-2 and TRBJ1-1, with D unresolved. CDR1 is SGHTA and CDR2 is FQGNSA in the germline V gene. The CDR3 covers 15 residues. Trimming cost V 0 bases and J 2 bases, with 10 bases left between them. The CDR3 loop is CASSLALQANTEAFF. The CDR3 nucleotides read TGTGCCAGCAGCTTAGCCCTCCAGGCTAACACTGAAGCTTTCTTT.

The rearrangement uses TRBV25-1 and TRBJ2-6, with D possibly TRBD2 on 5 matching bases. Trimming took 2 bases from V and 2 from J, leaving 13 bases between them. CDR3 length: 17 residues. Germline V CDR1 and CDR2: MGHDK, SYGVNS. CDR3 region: CASSEDGRGTGANVLTF. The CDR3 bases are TGTGCCAGCAGTGAAGATGGCCGGGGAACTGGGGCCAACGTCCTGACTTTC.

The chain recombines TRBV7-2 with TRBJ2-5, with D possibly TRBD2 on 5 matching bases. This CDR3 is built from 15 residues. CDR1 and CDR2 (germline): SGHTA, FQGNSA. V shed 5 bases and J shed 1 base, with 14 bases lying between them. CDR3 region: CASSPDFTTQETQYF. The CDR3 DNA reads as TGTGCCAGCAGCCCGGACTTTACTACCCAAGAGACCCAGTACTTC.

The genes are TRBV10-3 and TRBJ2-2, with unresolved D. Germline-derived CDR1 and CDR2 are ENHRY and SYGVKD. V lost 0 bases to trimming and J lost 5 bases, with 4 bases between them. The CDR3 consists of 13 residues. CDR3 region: CAISESRTGELFF. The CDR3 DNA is TGTGCCATCAGTGAGTCGAGGACCGGGGAGCTGTTTTTT.